The 3 T cell receptor beta chains given below trace back to one sample, sequenced in a study of T cell clonality in common variable immunodeficiency. Broader study findings: Common variable immunodeficiency TCR beta sequences reportedly had fewer deletions and N-nucleotide insertions.

Their recognized antigens are unknown. Clones were sequenced by immunoSEQ multiplex PCR, and TCRdb holds only the in-frame ones, with some missing. The table lists just over 25,000 clones, no singletons, with approximately 24% in the top ten. Sequencing was performed on peripheral blood mononuclear cells. The origin of the receptors is a human donor with common variable immunodeficiency.

This clone has ten or more counts. The read stops 3 residues short of the end of the CDR3; the missing end is completed from the germline J gene. The V and J genes are TRBV29-1 and TRBJ1-1, with 10 nucleotides matching TRBD1. Germline assignment: CDR1 SQVTM and CDR2 ANQGSEA. The CDR3 runs 18 residues. V trimming: 4 bases; J trimming: 1 base; junction bases outside the gene matches: 15. The sequenced CDR3 bases are TGCAGCGTTGCCGGGACAGGGGATTTGGGGTTTGGGAACACTGAA. Translation: CSVAGTGDLGFGNTE. The full CDR3 protein is CSVAGTGDLGFGNTEAFF.

This clone showed up many times. The read stops 3 residues short of the end of the CDR3; the missing end is completed from the germline J gene. This chain uses TRBV7-2 with TRBJ2-5; D perhaps matches TRBD2 (6 bases). Germline V gene sequence: CDR1 SGHTA, CDR2 FQGNSA. Trimming removed 2 bases from V and 5 bases from J, with 15 bases in between. The CDR3 consists of 15 residues. The CDR3: CASSLRGSPRETQYF. CDR3 bases read: TGTGCCAGCAGCTTACGGGGGAGCCCTAGGGAGACC. The variable domain in full, with the rest retrieved from reference TRBV7-2 and TRBJ2-5, is GAGVSQSPSNKVTEKGKDVELRCDPISGHTALYWYRQSLGQGLEFLIYFQGNSAPDKSGLPSDRFSAERTGGSVSTLTIQRTQQEDSAVYLCASSLRGSPRETQYFGPGTRLLVL.

To note about this clone: The read ends 3 residues before the CDR3 terminus; that terminus is restored from the germline J gene. The chain couples TRBV7-7 to TRBJ2-7, with 8 bases lining up with TRBD1. The CDR3 totals 14 residues. V lost 5 bases, J lost 2 bases, and 5 bases stayed unmatched. CDR1 is SSHAT and CDR2 is FNYEAQ in the germline V gene (reference sequence). The CDR3: CASSLDRGPYEQYF. The sequenced CDR3 bases are TGTGCCAGCAGCCTAGACAGGGGACCCTACGAG.